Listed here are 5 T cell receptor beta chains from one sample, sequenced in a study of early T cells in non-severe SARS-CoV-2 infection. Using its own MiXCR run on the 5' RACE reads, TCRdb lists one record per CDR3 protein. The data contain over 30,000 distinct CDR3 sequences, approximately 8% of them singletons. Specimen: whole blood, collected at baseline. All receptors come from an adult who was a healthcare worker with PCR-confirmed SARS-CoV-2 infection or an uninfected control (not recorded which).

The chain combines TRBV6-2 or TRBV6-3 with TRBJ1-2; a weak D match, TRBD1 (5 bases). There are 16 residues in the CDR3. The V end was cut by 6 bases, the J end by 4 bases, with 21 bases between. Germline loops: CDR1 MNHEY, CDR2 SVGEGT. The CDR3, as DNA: TGTGCCAGCAGCCTTACGGACGGGGCGCGAAGCTATGGCTACACCTTC. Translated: CASSLTDGARSYGYTF.

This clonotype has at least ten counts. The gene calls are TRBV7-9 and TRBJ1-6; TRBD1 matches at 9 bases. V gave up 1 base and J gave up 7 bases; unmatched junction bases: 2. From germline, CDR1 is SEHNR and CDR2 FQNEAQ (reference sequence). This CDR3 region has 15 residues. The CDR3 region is CASSLVGQGNSPLHF. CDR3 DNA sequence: TGTGCCAGCAGCTTAGTTGGACAGGGGAATTCACCCCTCCACTTT. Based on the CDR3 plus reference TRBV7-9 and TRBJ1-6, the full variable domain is DTGVSQNPRHKITKRGQNVTFRCDPISEHNRLYWYRQTLGQGPEFLTYFQNEAQLEKSRLLSDRFSAERPKGSFSTLEIQRTEQGDSAMYLCASSLVGQGNSPLHFGNGTRLTVT.

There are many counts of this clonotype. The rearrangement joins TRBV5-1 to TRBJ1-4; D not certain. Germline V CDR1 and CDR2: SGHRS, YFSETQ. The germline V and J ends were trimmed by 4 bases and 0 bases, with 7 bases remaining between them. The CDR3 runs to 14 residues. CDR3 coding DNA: TGCGCCAGCAGCCTCCTCTCAACTAATGAAAAACTGTTTTTT. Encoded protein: CASSLLSTNEKLFF. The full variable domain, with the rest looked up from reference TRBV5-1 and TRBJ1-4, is KAGVTQTPRYLIKTRGQQVTLSCSPISGHRSVSWYQQTPGQGLQFLFEYFSETQRNKGNFPGRFSGRQFSNSRSEMNVSTLELGDSALYLCASSLLSTNEKLFFGSGTQLSVL.

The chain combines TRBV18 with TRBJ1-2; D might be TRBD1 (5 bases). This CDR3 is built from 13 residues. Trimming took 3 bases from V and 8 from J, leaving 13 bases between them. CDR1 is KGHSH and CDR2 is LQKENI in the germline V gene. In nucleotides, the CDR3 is TGTGCCAGCTCACCCTCGGACACACGAGGCTACACCTTC. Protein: CASSPSDTRGYTF.

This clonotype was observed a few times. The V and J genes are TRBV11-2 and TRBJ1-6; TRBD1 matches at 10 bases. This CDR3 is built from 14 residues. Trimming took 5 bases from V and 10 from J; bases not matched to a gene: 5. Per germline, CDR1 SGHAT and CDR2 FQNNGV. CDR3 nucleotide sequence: TGTGCCAGCAGCAGGGACAGGGGAACCTCACCCCTCCACTTT. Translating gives CASSRDRGTSPLHF.